The rows below give T cell receptor beta chains drawn from one sample of a study of T-cell reconstitution after alpha-beta-depleted transplantation in children. Via MiXCR, TCRdb re-called the PCR reads, giving one row per CDR3 protein. Here the sample spans over 200,000 distinct CDR3 sequences, roughly 11% being singletons. The sample in question was PBMCs, obtained before TCRalphabeta/CD19-depleted stem cell transplant. These receptor sequences come from a child under two years old with acute myeloid leukemia, due to receive a stem cell transplant. Each CDR3 is given with its conserved first and last residue. D genes are given only for firm matches. Clone size is not always given. Where it is, it says once, few, many or a class for expanded clones.

j_gene	d_gene	v_gene	abundance	CDR3aa	CDR3nt
TRBJ2-7	TRBD2	TRBV4-3	few	CASSQDRASGSYEQYF	TGCGCCAGCAGCCAAGATCGCGCTAGCGGGTCCTACGAGCAGTACTTC
TRBJ1-1	NA	TRBV27	many	CASSLYPGDVKLDTEAFF	TGTGCCAGCAGTTTATATCCAGGGGACGTAAAATTGGACACTGAAGCTTTCTTT
TRBJ2-7	NA	TRBV20-1	many	CSASDYRAEQYF	TGCAGTGCTAGTGACTACAGGGCCGAGCAGTACTTC
TRBJ2-2	NA	TRBV28	NA	CASSLGHTAELFF	TGTGCCAGCAGTTTGGGACACACCGCGGAGCTGTTTTTT
TRBJ2-7	TRBD2	TRBV7-2	many	CASSLVGGRPYEQYF	TGTGCCAGCAGCTTAGTTGGCGGGAGGCCCTACGAGCAGTACTTC
TRBJ1-1	NA	TRBV5-1	many	CASSVGTPGWHTEAFF	TGCGCCAGCAGCGTCGGGACTCCCGGGTGGCACACTGAAGCTTTCTTT
TRBJ2-3	TRBD2	TRBV10-3	many	CAIMEAGADTQYF	TGTGCCATCATGGAGGCGGGAGCAGATACGCAGTATTTT
TRBJ2-3	NA	TRBV5-1	many	CASSPGQTDTQYF	TGCGCCAGCAGCCCGGGACAAACAGATACGCAGTATTTT
TRBJ2-7	TRBD1	TRBV5-1	many	CASSLTGGAGEQYF	TGCGCCAGCAGCTTGACAGGGGGCGCGGGGGAGCAGTACTTC
TRBJ1-6	NA	TRBV5-1	many	CASATAGEGSPLHF	TGCGCCAGCGCGACTGCAGGGGAGGGTTCACCCCTCCACTTT
TRBJ2-7	NA	TRBV14	many	CASSFLGRGITWEQYF	TGTGCCAGCTCCTTTTTGGGACGGGGGATAACTTGGGAGCAGTACTTC
TRBJ2-1	TRBD2	TRBV5-1	many	CASSPIGSSGGMSYNEQFF	TGCGCCAGCAGCCCAATAGGTAGTAGCGGGGGCATGTCCTACAATGAGCAGTTCTTC
TRBJ2-5	NA	TRBV7-2	many	CASSLVRGPPWETQYF	TGTGCCAGCAGCTTAGTTCGGGGACCTCCTTGGGAGACCCAGTACTTC
TRBJ2-1	TRBD2	TRBV12-3/TRBV12-4	many	CASSSVAGKTYNEQFF	TGTGCCAGCAGTTCAGTAGCGGGGAAAACCTACAATGAGCAGTTCTTC
TRBJ2-2	NA	TRBV20-1	many	CSARDWRDTGELFF	TGCAGTGCTAGAGACTGGCGGGACACCGGGGAGCTGTTTTTT
TRBJ2-5	TRBD2	TRBV20-1	many	CSARDGLAQETQYF	TGCAGTGCTAGAGATGGACTAGCGCAAGAGACCCAGTACTTC
TRBJ1-1	TRBD1	TRBV12-3/TRBV12-4	few	CASSTGTGLPNTEAFF	TGTGCCAGCAGTACCGGGACAGGGCTACCGAACACTGAAGCTTTCTTT
TRBJ2-5	NA	TRBV20-1	many	CSARTPETQYF	TGCAGTGCTAGGACCCCAGAGACCCAGTACTTC
TRBJ2-7	NA	TRBV20-1	many	CSAEPEGGYEQYF	TGCAGTGCTGAGCCCGAGGGCGGATACGAGCAGTACTTC
TRBJ2-7	TRBD2	TRBV25-1	many	CASSEAGGTRDEQYF	TGTGCCAGCAGTGAAGCGGGCGGGACTAGGGACGAGCAGTACTTC
TRBJ1-4	TRBD1	TRBV28	many	CASSWDRVWGEKLFF	TGTGCCAGCAGTTGGGACAGGGTCTGGGGTGAAAAACTGTTTTTT
TRBJ1-2	TRBD1	TRBV30	many	CAWSVARTGPYGYTF	TGTGCCTGGAGTGTGGCAAGGACAGGGCCATATGGCTACACCTTC
TRBJ1-2	NA	TRBV5-6	many	CASSFYPVGNYGYTF	TGTGCCAGCAGCTTTTATCCGGTGGGGAACTATGGCTACACCTTC
TRBJ2-2	TRBD2	TRBV9	many	CASSVGTSANTGELFF	TGTGCCAGCAGCGTAGGGACTAGCGCGAACACCGGGGAGCTGTTTTTT
TRBJ2-1	NA	TRBV5-1	many	CASSLAVAGVDEQFF	TGCGCCAGCAGCTTGGCCGTGGCAGGGGTGGATGAGCAGTTCTTC
TRBJ1-1	TRBD1	TRBV20-1	NA	CSAKHTGVDTEAFF	TGCAGTGCTAAGCATACAGGGGTTGACACTGAAGCTTTCTTT
TRBJ2-1	NA	TRBV5-1	many	CASSSAGLIYNEQFF	TGCGCCAGCAGTTCAGCGGGTCTCATCTACAATGAGCAGTTCTTC
TRBJ1-2	NA	TRBV12-3/TRBV12-4	many	CASSLSPGVYGYTF	TGTGCCAGCAGTTTATCGCCGGGCGTCTATGGCTACACCTTC
TRBJ1-3	NA	TRBV6-2/TRBV6-3	NA	CASSYSAGKWPGNTIYF	TGTGCCAGCAGTTACTCGGCAGGGAAATGGCCTGGAAACACCATATATTTT
TRBJ2-7	TRBD2	TRBV6-1	many	CASSRSGGGSYEQYF	TGTGCCAGCAGTCGAAGCGGGGGCGGATCCTACGAGCAGTACTTC
TRBJ2-6	NA	TRBV29-1	few	CSVPLASGANVLTF	TGCAGCGTTCCTCTTGCCTCTGGGGCCAACGTCCTGACTTTC
TRBJ2-1	TRBD2	TRBV14	many	CASNGRLAGDNEQFF	TGTGCCAGCAATGGTCGACTAGCGGGAGACAATGAGCAGTTCTTC